The present entry profiles one T cell receptor (beta chain) with its context. The target antigen is unknown. The sample carries other DNA sequences with the same CDR3. This record belongs to a study of OX40 agonist ivuxolimab in advanced cancers. Findings and caveats of the study: Among patients with partial responses at 0.1-3.0 mg/kg, clonal expansion was among the lowest.

The CDR3 contains 11 residues. In germline, CDR1 is SGHNT, CDR2 YYREEE (reference sequence). V was trimmed by 3 bases and J by 1 base, leaving 2 bases between them. Data came from immunoSEQ multiplex PCR; TCRdb stores just in-frame clones and leaves some out. The sample contains about 50,000 clones, roughly four fifths of which appear only once. The clonotype comes from an adult with an advanced solid tumor such as melanoma, head and neck, liver or kidney cancer. Specimen: CD4+ or CD8+ T cells sorted from blood, collected in a trial of the OX40 agonist ivuxolimab. The chain uses TRBV5-4 and TRBJ2-7; D is unclear. The CDR3: CASSSSYEQYF. DNA of the CDR3: TGTGCCAGCAGCTCGTCCTACGAGCAGTACTTC.